These 17 T cell receptor beta chains came from one sample sequenced in a study of identical twins. TCRdb redid the calling of the 5' RACE reads with MiXCR, one entry per CDR3 protein. The top ten hold about 4.1% of the sample, which has 200,000 to 300,000 distinct CDR3 sequences, roughly 13% seen once. Another study also made use of these data, one on yellow fever vaccine responses in identical twins.

Sequenced input: memory (CD45RO+) T cells sorted from blood. The receptors were sampled from a woman aged 18-30 years in good health.

This clonotype was picked up a small number of times. V usage is TRBV20-1 and J usage is TRBJ2-2; TRBD2 aligns across 8 bases. J gave up 6 bases and V 3 bases, and 9 bases lay outside the gene matches. This CDR3 has 15 residues. The V gene's germline CDR1 is DFQATT and CDR2 SNEGSKA (reference sequence). The CDR3 DNA follows: TGCAGTGCTAGCGGGGGGGCCCTGATCGCCGGGGAGCTGTTTTTT. This sequence encodes CSASGGALIAGELFF.

This clonotype showed up just a few times. V usage is TRBV3-1 and J usage is TRBJ2-7; D uncertain. The CDR3 runs to 12 residues. Germline CDR1 is LGHDT and CDR2 is YNNKEL (reference sequence). Trimming stripped 4 bases from V and 3 bases from J, with 7 bases between. The CDR3 DNA follows: TGTGCCAGCAGCCTATTGTTCTACGAGCAGTACTTC. Translating gives CASSLLFYEQYF.

The chain joins TRBV7-8 to TRBJ2-1; 7 bases align to TRBD1. The CDR3 covers 15 residues. V lost 5 bases to trimming and J lost 5 bases; unmatched junction nucleotides: 9. Germline V lookup: CDR1 SGHVS, CDR2 FQNEAQ. The CDR3 nucleotides are TGTGCCAGCAGCCCCGACAGGGTGGGGAACAATGAGCAGTTCTTC. This sequence encodes CASSPDRVGNNEQFF.

The CDR3 is CASSRGENQPQHF. Here the CDR3 DNA reads TGTGCCAGCTCACGAGGCGAAAATCAGCCCCAGCATTTT. The chain combines TRBV18 with TRBJ1-5; D remains unclear. The CDR3 length is 13 residues. In germline, CDR1 is KGHSH, CDR2 LQKENI. V lost 4 bases to trimming and J lost 4 bases, with 8 bases between them.

This clonotype came up a few times. The CDR3 here is CSARKPGQPSSGTQYF. Here the CDR3 DNA reads TGCAGTGCTAGAAAACCGGGACAGCCTTCGTCGGGGACCCAGTACTTC. The V gene is TRBV20-1, the J gene TRBJ2-5; TRBD1 agrees at 7 bases. The CDR3 runs to 16 residues. The germline CDR1 and CDR2 sequences are DFQATT and SNEGSKA (reference sequence). V shed 2 bases, J shed 7 bases, and the junction held 16 bases outside the gene matches.

This clonotype appeared a few times. CDR3 in amino acids: CASSFTSKSNQPQHF. CDR3 coding DNA: TGTGCCAGCAGCTTTACTAGCAAAAGCAATCAGCCCCAGCATTTT. The V and J genes are TRBV5-8 and TRBJ1-5; D unclear. Germline V lookup: CDR1 SGHTS, CDR2 YDEGEE. V lost 2 bases to trimming and J lost 1 base, with 10 bases between them. The CDR3 contains 15 residues.

V is TRBV25-1 and J is TRBJ2-1; D remains unclear. The CDR3 is 12 amino acids. Germline V gives CDR1 MGHDK, CDR2 SYGVNS. The ends were cut back, 2 bases at V and 10 bases at J, with 9 bases in the middle. The CDR3 sequence is CASSEELREQFF. The CDR3 DNA reads as TGTGCCAGCAGTGAAGAGTTGAGGGAGCAGTTCTTC.

The chain employs TRBV7-2 and TRBJ2-1; D possibly corresponds to TRBD1 (7 bases). This CDR3 comprises 13 residues. Germline CDR1 SGHTA, CDR2 FQGNSA. The V end was cut by 5 bases, the J end by 9 bases, with 14 bases between. The chain's CDR3 is CASSTGVGGEQFF. The DNA of the CDR3 is TGTGCCAGCAGCACAGGGGTGGGAGGTGAGCAGTTCTTC.

The table lists this clonotype with a few counts. V usage is TRBV6-1 and J usage is TRBJ2-3, with D perhaps matching TRBD1 (5 bases). The CDR3 spans 14 residues. Looked up from germline, CDR1 is MNHNS and CDR2 is SASEGT. V lost 6 bases and J 0 bases, leaving 10 bases between the germline ends. CDR3 sequence reads: CASRNRFSTDTQYF. Written as DNA, the CDR3 is TGTGCCAGCAGAAACAGGTTTAGCACAGATACGCAGTATTTT.

This clonotype was seen a handful of times. The CDR3 DNA follows: TGTGCCAGCGGCAGTGAGGGGCATCGGCCCCAGCATTTT. Amino acid sequence: CASGSEGHRPQHF. The genes are TRBV6-2 or TRBV6-3 and TRBJ1-5, with TRBD1 as a possible D gene (5 bases). CDR3 length: 13 residues. Looked up from germline, CDR1 is MNHEY and CDR2 is SVGEGT. Trimming removed 8 bases at V and 9 bases at J, with 17 bases between.

The J gene is TRBJ2-2, the V gene TRBV13, with D possibly being TRBD2 (6 bases). CDR3 length: 15 residues. Germline assignment: CDR1 PRHDT and CDR2 FYEKMQ (reference sequence). V gave up 5 bases and J gave up 2 bases, with 12 bases separating them. CDR3 region: CASSVGSTNTGELFF. The CDR3 DNA is TGTGCCAGCAGCGTCGGGAGCACCAACACCGGGGAGCTGTTTTTT.

In DNA, the CDR3 is TGTGCCAGTAGTATCGTACAGGGGGAGCAGTTCTTC. This codes for CASSIVQGEQFF. The chain carries TRBV19 and TRBJ2-1, with 7 bases fitting TRBD1. The CDR3 totals 12 residues. The germline V gene encodes CDR1 LNHDA and CDR2 SQIVND (reference sequence). V trimming: 3 bases; J trimming: 10 bases; junction bases outside the gene matches: 3.

The chain links TRBV2 to TRBJ2-7; TRBD2 matches at 11 bases. Germline lookup yields CDR1 SNHLY and CDR2 FYNNEI. The CDR3 totals 14 residues. V trimming: 9 bases; J trimming: 5 bases; junction bases outside the gene matches: 9. CDR3 loop: CASPPGLAANEQYF. CDR3 DNA: TGTGCCAGTCCCCCGGGACTAGCGGCCAACGAGCAGTACTTC.

In this sample, this clonotype turned up a few times. The chain recombines TRBV7-2 with TRBJ2-3, with TRBD2 matching over 10 bases. Germline V gene sequence: CDR1 SGHTA, CDR2 FQGNSA. V trimming: 5 bases; J trimming: 5 bases; junction bases outside the gene matches: 7. This CDR3 contains 15 residues. The CDR3 reads CASSADRTSGDTQYF. The CDR3 nucleotides read TGTGCCAGCAGCGCCGACCGGACTAGCGGAGATACGCAGTATTTT.

The sample holds a few counts of this clonotype. The chain employs TRBV6-6 and TRBJ2-2; D not certain. CDR1 MNHNY and CDR2 SVGAGI come from the germline V gene (reference sequence). CDR3 size: 12 residues. The V gene lost 6 bases and the J gene lost 7 bases, with 9 bases spanning the gap. CDR3 sequence (DNA): TGTGCCAGCAGCAGAATCGGCGGGGAGCTGTTTTTT. It is translated as CASSRIGGELFF.

A few counts support this clonotype. This sequence joins TRBV29-1 and TRBJ2-7; D might be TRBD1 (6 bases). The CDR3 contains 11 residues. Germline-derived CDR1 and CDR2 are SQVTM and ANQGSEA. Trimming removed 5 bases at V and 6 bases at J, with 11 bases between. CDR3 amino acids: CSVLDSFEQYF. The CDR3 bases are TGCAGCGTTTTGGACAGCTTCGAGCAGTACTTC.

This clonotype has ten or more counts. The gene calls are TRBV12-3 or TRBV12-4 and TRBJ2-4; 8 nucleotides agree with TRBD2. The ends lost 7 bases at V and 0 bases at J; junction bases unmatched: 8. CDR3 length: 16 amino acids. For the CDR3, the DNA is TGTGCCAGCAACACCCGGGGGGGTCAAGCCAAAAACATTCAGTACTTC. Residues: CASNTRGGQAKNIQYF.